These 12 T cell receptor beta chains were sequenced from one sample in a study of T cells after yellow fever vaccination. TCRdb reprocessed the 5' RACE reads via MiXCR and lists one record per CDR3 protein. The sample holds a few hundred thousand distinct CDR3 sequences, 6.9% seen once. This specimen consisted of CD4+ T cells sorted from PBMCs, obtained 15 days after the yellow fever booster vaccination. The origin of the receptors is a man aged 30 to 39 who received the YFV17D yellow fever vaccine.

This chain uses TRBV6-2 or TRBV6-3 with TRBJ1-2, with D uncertain. CDR1 is MNHEY and CDR2 is SVGEGT in the germline V gene. V was pared by 6 bases and J by 8 bases, with 13 bases between. The CDR3 covers 12 residues. The CDR3 sequence: CASRKSSRGYTF. In nucleotides, the CDR3 is TGTGCCAGCAGGAAATCCAGCCGAGGCTACACCTTC.

This clonotype was observed a few times. The rearrangement uses TRBV11-2 and TRBJ2-2; D unresolved. The V end was cut by 5 bases, the J end by 7 bases, with 11 bases between. Germline CDR1 is SGHAT and CDR2 is FQNNGV. CDR3 length: 13 amino acids. The CDR3 region has the DNA TGTGCCAGCAGCCCCCGACATTTCGGGGAGCTGTTTTTT. This encodes CASSPRHFGELFF.

The chain is built from TRBV28 and TRBJ2-2; TRBD1 matches at 7 bases. The junction had 9 bases not matched to a gene; V was cut back by 5 bases and J by 3 bases. From germline, CDR1 is MDHEN and CDR2 SYDVKM. The CDR3 has 16 amino acids. The chain's CDR3 is CASSQQGGPDTGELFF. The CDR3 nucleotides read TGTGCCAGCAGTCAACAAGGGGGCCCCGACACCGGGGAGCTGTTTTTT.

V usage is TRBV5-1 and J usage is TRBJ2-2, with D uncertain. Germline CDR1 and CDR2: SGHRS and YFSETQ. This CDR3 contains 13 residues. Deletions cut 0 bases from V and 5 bases from J, with 5 bases between. The CDR3: CASSLVPTGELFF. In DNA form, the CDR3 reads TGCGCCAGCAGCTTGGTACCAACCGGGGAGCTGTTTTTT.

At least ten counts were recorded for this clonotype. The chain links TRBV11-2 to TRBJ2-4; TRBD2 is a possible D gene (5 bases). V was cut by 5 bases and J by 7 bases, with 15 bases left in between. Germline values: CDR1 SGHAT, CDR2 FQNNGV. The CDR3 has 14 amino acids. This CDR3 reads CASSPGEAENIQYF. CDR3 DNA sequence: TGTGCCAGCAGCCCCGGTGAAGCGGAGAACATTCAGTACTTC. Using reference TRBV11-2 and TRBJ2-4 for the parts outside the CDR3, the full variable domain is EAGVAQSPRYKIIEKRQSVAFWCNPISGHATLYWYQQILGQGPKLLIQFQNNGVVDDSQLPKDRFSAERLKGVDSTLKIQPAKLEDSAVYLCASSPGEAENIQYFGAGTRLSVL.

This chain links TRBV7-9 with TRBJ2-2; D gene ambiguous. V shed 0 bases and J shed 7 bases, with 9 bases lying between them. This CDR3 comprises 14 residues. Looked up from germline, CDR1 is SEHNR and CDR2 is FQNEAQ (reference sequence). The CDR3 loop is CASSLAAASGELFF. The CDR3 DNA follows: TGTGCCAGCAGCTTAGCGGCGGCAAGCGGGGAGCTGTTTTTT.

The V call is TRBV19, the J call TRBJ2-4; tentative D call: TRBD1 (5 bases). The ends were cut back, 6 bases at V and 6 bases at J, with 21 bases in the middle. This CDR3 is built from 16 residues. Germline lookup yields CDR1 LNHDA and CDR2 SQIVND (reference sequence). The CDR3 reads CASRKTQMAGINIQYF. CDR3 DNA: TGTGCCAGTAGGAAAACTCAGATGGCAGGGATAAACATTCAGTACTTC.

The sample holds many counts of this clonotype. This rearrangement joins TRBV12-3 or TRBV12-4 to TRBJ2-5; D ambiguous. The CDR3 covers 11 residues. Trimming cost V 4 bases and J 4 bases, with 4 bases left between them. The CDR3 bases are TGTGCCAGCAGTTACGGAGAGACCCAGTACTTC. Translation: CASSYGETQYF.

The chain joins TRBV7-3 to TRBJ2-2, with D tentatively TRBD1 or TRBD2 (5 bases each). The germline V and J ends were trimmed by 6 bases and 3 bases, with 11 bases remaining between them. CDR3 length equals 14 residues. Germline V gives CDR1 SGHTA, CDR2 FQGTGA. The CDR3 nucleotides are TGTGCCAGCAGTCCGGGGCGGGACACCGGGGAGCTGTTTTTT. It codes for CASSPGRDTGELFF.

This clonotype has a handful of counts. The chain uses TRBV5-6 and TRBJ1-4; TRBD1 might be the D (5 bases). CDR3 length: 14 residues. With 2 bases removed from V and 5 bases from J, the gap between germline ends came to 10 bases. Germline CDR1 reads SGHDT; CDR2 reads YYEEEE. The CDR3 spells CASSLGAGNEKLFF. DNA for the CDR3: TGTGCCAGCAGCTTAGGGGCAGGGAATGAAAAACTGTTTTTT.

This clonotype was observed a handful of times. The chain carries TRBV25-1 and TRBJ2-1; no clear D. Germline CDR1 MGHDK, CDR2 SYGVNS. V was cut by 3 bases and J by 13 bases, with 13 bases left in between. The CDR3 totals 12 residues. The CDR3 sequence: CASSDLAGPQFF. The CDR3 nucleotides are TGTGCCAGCAGTGACTTGGCCGGCCCCCAGTTCTTC.

The rearrangement uses TRBV12-3 or TRBV12-4 and TRBJ2-1, with 7 bases that match TRBD2. V lost 5 bases, J lost 9 bases, and 10 bases stayed unmatched. The CDR3 consists of 14 residues. The CDR3 reads CASSALLAVGEQFF. Written as DNA, the CDR3 is TGTGCCAGCAGTGCCTTGCTAGCGGTGGGTGAGCAGTTCTTC.